The rows below give T cell receptor beta chains drawn from one sample of a study of T-cell reconstitution after alpha-beta-depleted transplantation in children. TCRdb used MiXCR to reprocess the PCR reads, holding one entry per CDR3 protein. Of approximately 500,000 distinct CDR3 sequences detected, under 12% appear once; the ten largest clones hold 2% to 2.5%. The material sequenced was PBMCs, taken before TCRalphabeta/CD19-depleted stem cell transplant. Receptors originate from a child aged 2 to 10 with inherited bone marrow failure, due to receive a stem cell transplant. The CDR3 runs from the conserved cysteine through the conserved F or W. The D gene is left open where the match is weak. Size values are once, few and many counts, or a class for expanded clones, and some rows have none.

TRBJ2-1,NA,many,TRBV15,CATSRELGLSYNEQFF,TGTGCCACCAGCAGAGAACTAGGGCTCTCCTACAATGAGCAGTTCTTC
TRBJ2-1,TRBD2,many,TRBV10-1,CASSASREGLHNEQFF,TGCGCCAGCAGTGCGAGTAGGGAGGGCCTACACAATGAGCAGTTCTTC
TRBJ2-1,NA,many,TRBV4-3,CASSQSHNEQFF,TGCGCCAGCAGCCAATCACACAATGAGCAGTTCTTC
TRBJ1-3,NA,many,TRBV19,CASSIYPDPQAGNTIYF,TGTGCCAGTAGTATATACCCGGACCCACAGGCTGGAAACACCATATATTTT
TRBJ2-7,TRBD2,many,TRBV7-6,CASSLSRPGRACEQYF,TGTGCCAGCAGCTTATCACGTCCCGGGAGGGCCTGTGAGCAGTACTTC
TRBJ2-5,TRBD1,many,TRBV5-6,CASSLVWTGTNRTQYF,TGTGCCAGCAGCTTGGTTTGGACAGGAACTAATAGGACCCAGTACTTC
TRBJ2-1,NA,many,TRBV30,CAWTRSPLSSYNEQFF,TGTGCCTGGACGCGCAGTCCCCTGAGCTCCTACAATGAGCAGTTCTTC
TRBJ2-3,NA,few,TRBV18,CASSPPIVQGSTDTQYF,TGTGCCAGCTCACCACCAATTGTACAGGGAAGCACAGATACGCAGTATTTT
TRBJ1-1,NA,NA,TRBV19,CASSWDPGANTEAFF,TGTGCCAGTAGTTGGGACCCAGGGGCGAACACTGAAGCTTTCTTT
TRBJ1-1,TRBD1,NA,TRBV27,CASRDRATEAFF,TGTGCCAGCCGGGACAGGGCCACTGAAGCTTTCTTT
TRBJ1-1,NA,few,TRBV11-2,CASSPGDRRNTEAFF,TGTGCCAGCAGCCCCGGGGATAGGAGGAACACTGAAGCTTTCTTT
TRBJ1-1,NA,many,TRBV12-3/TRBV12-4,CATGGQMNTEAFF,TGTGCCACGGGTGGGCAGATGAACACTGAAGCTTTCTTT
TRBJ2-2,NA,many,TRBV10-1,CASSESPNTGELFF,TGCGCCAGCAGTGAGTCCCCGAACACCGGGGAGCTGTTTTTT
TRBJ2-7,TRBD1,many,TRBV4-3,CASSQDRGQGITYEQYF,TGCGCCAGCAGCCAAGATAGGGGACAGGGGATCACCTACGAGCAGTACTTC
TRBJ1-2,NA,many,TRBV30,CAWVKPGASNYGYTF,TGTGCCTGGGTTAAACCAGGGGCATCTAACTATGGCTACACCTTC
TRBJ2-3,NA,few,TRBV5-1,CASSQEQITDTQYF,TGCGCCAGCAGCCAGGAACAGATCACAGATACGCAGTATTTT
TRBJ2-1,TRBD2,many,TRBV3-1,CASSHGRGGYNEQFF,TGTGCCAGCAGCCATGGACGGGGGGGCTACAATGAGCAGTTCTTC
TRBJ2-2,NA,many,TRBV29-1,CSVTRGAAPGELFF,TGCAGCGTTACTCGGGGGGCAGCCCCCGGGGAGCTGTTTTTT
TRBJ1-6,TRBD1,NA,TRBV20-1,CSASGTGSRSPLHF,TGCAGTGCTAGTGGGACAGGGTCAAGGTCACCCCTCCACTTT
TRBJ1-4,NA,many,TRBV29-1,CSVVWQGNEKLFF,TGCAGCGTTGTTTGGCAGGGCAATGAAAAACTGTTTTTT
TRBJ1-1,TRBD1,many,TRBV20-1,CSARDRARGHTEAFF,TGCAGTGCTAGAGATCGAGCGAGGGGGCACACTGAAGCTTTCTTT
TRBJ2-7,TRBD2,many,TRBV27,CASSFSSGSMVYEQYF,TGTGCCAGCAGTTTTAGTAGCGGGAGCATGGTTTACGAGCAGTACTTC
TRBJ2-1,TRBD2,many,TRBV7-9,CASSLSRTSVFYNEQFF,TGTGCCAGCAGCTTATCTAGGACTAGCGTTTTCTACAATGAGCAGTTCTTC
TRBJ2-3,TRBD2,NA,TRBV5-4,CAGSCFLSGGSTDTQYF,TGTGCTGGCAGCTGCTTTCTATCGGGAGGGAGCACAGATACGCAGTATTTT
TRBJ2-1,TRBD2,many,TRBV27,CASMSAGGYNEQFF,TGTGCCAGCATGTCGGCGGGAGGCTACAATGAGCAGTTCTTC
TRBJ2-1,NA,many,TRBV19,CASSMRDSSYNEQFF,TGTGCCAGTAGTATGAGAGACAGCTCCTACAATGAGCAGTTCTTC
TRBJ2-5,NA,NA,TRBV20-1,CSTGNLQETQYF,TGCAGTACCGGGAATCTACAGGAGACCCAGTACTTC
TRBJ2-1,NA,many,TRBV9,CASSPGLEQFF,TGTGCCAGCAGCCCGGGTCTAGAGCAGTTCTTC
TRBJ2-2,NA,many,TRBV27,CASSSQNFGELFF,TGTGCCAGCAGTTCACAAAACTTCGGGGAGCTGTTTTTT
TRBJ2-5,TRBD2,few,TRBV29-1,CSTGRGGETQYF,TGCAGCACAGGGCGGGGGGGAGAGACCCAGTACTTC
TRBJ2-7,TRBD1,NA,TRBV20-1,CSARGTNRDRGRDEQYF,TGCAGTGCTAGAGGTACCAACCGGGACAGGGGAAGGGACGAGCAGTACTTC
TRBJ2-1,NA,many,TRBV7-9,CASSPKDTSSYNEQFF,TGTGCCAGCAGCCCGAAGGACACTAGCTCCTACAATGAGCAGTTCTTC
TRBJ1-2,TRBD1,NA,TRBV9,CASSVGGQGSLYGYTF,TGTGCCAGCAGCGTAGGAGGACAGGGTAGCCTATATGGCTACACCTTC
TRBJ1-1,NA,many,TRBV25-1,CASSPRVQHTEAFF,TGTGCCAGCAGTCCCCGGGTACAGCACACTGAAGCTTTCTTT
TRBJ1-1,NA,few,TRBV10-3,CAISPETLVTEAFF,TGTGCCATCAGTCCAGAGACGTTGGTAACTGAAGCTTTCTTT
TRBJ1-2,NA,few,TRBV7-8,CASSRNRDNYGYTF,TGTGCCAGCAGCCGCAACAGGGACAACTATGGCTACACCTTC
TRBJ2-7,TRBD1,NA,TRBV12-3/TRBV12-4,CASSFGRGQNPYEQYF,TGTGCCAGCAGTTTCGGCAGGGGGCAAAATCCCTACGAGCAGTACTTC
TRBJ2-1,TRBD2,many,TRBV20-1,CSARPGLAIPNEQFF,TGCAGTGCTAGACCGGGACTAGCGATACCCAATGAGCAGTTCTTC
TRBJ1-2,NA,many,TRBV28,CASSHDRYYGYTF,TGTGCCAGCAGTCACGACAGATACTATGGCTACACCTTC
TRBJ2-7,TRBD2,many,TRBV7-9,CASSPLAGAYEQYF,TGTGCCAGCAGCCCCTTAGCGGGGGCCTACGAGCAGTACTTC